The rows below give T cell receptor beta chains drawn from one sample of a study of cytotoxic CD8 clonotypes in ibrutinib-treated CLL. This table comes from immunoSEQ multiplex PCR, and its TCRdb copy is limited to in-frame clones, with some not included. This sample has just over 35,000 clones, with over 70% found just once. The starting material was PBMCs, obtained at disease progression, from a patient treated with ibrutinib. These receptors came from a human donor with chronic lymphocytic leukemia. CDR3s include the opening cysteine and the closing phenylalanine or tryptophan. A D gene is named only where the DNA matches it firmly. Rows give clone size only sometimes, using once, few, many, or a class for an expanded clone.

clone size: -
V gene: TRBV5-1
D gene: TRBD2
J gene: TRBJ2-7
CDR3 protein: CASSLQTGLAVYEQYF
CDR3 DNA: TGCGCCAGCAGCTTACAAACGGGACTAGCGGTGTACGAGCAGTACTTC

clone size: -
V gene: TRBV6-1
D gene: TRBD2
J gene: TRBJ2-1
CDR3 protein: CASSDSSGGAYNEQFF
CDR3 DNA: TGTGCCAGCAGTGATTCTAGCGGGGGGGCCTACAATGAGCAGTTCTTC

clone size: -
V gene: TRBV18
D gene: -
J gene: TRBJ1-5
CDR3 protein: CASSPPGDRSNQPQHF
CDR3 DNA: TGTGCCAGCTCTCCTCCAGGAGATAGGAGCAATCAGCCCCAGCATTTT

clone size: once
V gene: TRBV27
D gene: TRBD2
J gene: TRBJ2-2
CDR3 protein: CASSYPSGGGHTGELFF
CDR3 DNA: TGTGCCAGCAGTTACCCTAGCGGGGGAGGGCACACCGGGGAGCTGTTTTTT

clone size: medium-sized
V gene: TRBV6-4
D gene: TRBD2
J gene: TRBJ2-7
CDR3 protein: CASSDPSGGESYEQYF
CDR3 DNA: TGTGCCAGCAGTGACCCCAGCGGGGGGGAATCCTACGAGCAGTACTTC

clone size: -
V gene: TRBV5-4
D gene: TRBD2
J gene: TRBJ2-1
CDR3 protein: CASRLAGVRGNEQFF
CDR3 DNA: TGTGCCAGCAGGTTAGCGGGGGTGAGAGGCAATGAGCAGTTCTTC

clone size: -
V gene: TRBV10-2
D gene: -
J gene: TRBJ1-2
CDR3 protein: CASSALDGYTF
CDR3 DNA: TGCGCCAGCAGTGCCCTCGATGGCTACACCTTC

clone size: few
V gene: TRBV7-9
D gene: TRBD2
J gene: TRBJ2-2
CDR3 protein: CASSHTSGGTGELFF
CDR3 DNA: TGTGCCAGCAGCCACACTAGCGGGGGGACCGGGGAGCTGTTTTTT

clone size: -
V gene: TRBV19
D gene: TRBD2
J gene: TRBJ2-1
CDR3 protein: CASSVPLGLAGGNEQFF
CDR3 DNA: TGTGCCAGTAGTGTCCCCCTGGGACTAGCGGGGGGCAATGAGCAGTTCTTC

clone size: -
V gene: TRBV9
D gene: -
J gene: TRBJ2-2
CDR3 protein: CASSGDGELFF
CDR3 DNA: TGTGCCAGCAGCGGGGACGGGGAGCTGTTTTTT

clone size: -
V gene: TRBV5-1
D gene: -
J gene: TRBJ2-6
CDR3 protein: CASSSSLWANVLTF
CDR3 DNA: TGCGCCAGCAGCTCCTCCCTGTGGGCCAACGTCCTGACTTTC

clone size: -
V gene: TRBV28
D gene: -
J gene: TRBJ1-1
CDR3 protein: CASSFDRRPNTEAFF
CDR3 DNA: TGTGCCAGCAGTTTCGACAGGCGTCCGAACACTGAAGCTTTCTTT

clone size: few
V gene: TRBV7-6
D gene: -
J gene: TRBJ2-2
CDR3 protein: CASSPPGGGMNTGELFF
CDR3 DNA: TGTGCCAGCAGCCCCCCCGGGGGCGGAATGAACACCGGGGAGCTGTTTTTT

clone size: -
V gene: TRBV5-1
D gene: -
J gene: TRBJ2-5
CDR3 protein: CASSLDGRKETQYF
CDR3 DNA: TGCGCCAGCAGCTTGGATGGCAGAAAAGAGACCCAGTACTTC

clone size: -
V gene: TRBV10-2
D gene: TRBD1
J gene: TRBJ1-5
CDR3 protein: CASSDRDSNQPQHF
CDR3 DNA: TGCGCCAGCAGCGACAGGGATAGCAATCAGCCCCAGCATTTT

clone size: -
V gene: TRBV7-9
D gene: TRBD1
J gene: TRBJ1-6
CDR3 protein: CASSLGQGNNSPLHF
CDR3 DNA: TGTGCCAGCAGCCTGGGACAGGGAAATAATTCACCCCTCCACTTT

clone size: -
V gene: TRBV9
D gene: TRBD1
J gene: TRBJ2-5
CDR3 protein: CASSVGGQQETQYF
CDR3 DNA: TGTGCCAGCAGCGTAGGGGGACAGCAAGAGACCCAGTACTTC

clone size: -
V gene: TRBV7-7
D gene: -
J gene: TRBJ2-7
CDR3 protein: CASSPGRGSGSYEQYF
CDR3 DNA: TGTGCTAGCAGCCCCGGCCGCGGTTCAGGCTCCTACGAGCAGTACTTC

clone size: -
V gene: TRBV6-6
D gene: TRBD1
J gene: TRBJ1-3
CDR3 protein: CASSYNGQGNTIYF
CDR3 DNA: TGTGCCAGCAGTTACAATGGACAGGGTAACACCATATATTTT

clone size: -
V gene: TRBV5-1
D gene: TRBD1
J gene: TRBJ2-5
CDR3 protein: CASRSTGAYQETQYF
CDR3 DNA: TGCGCCAGCAGGTCGACAGGGGCGTACCAAGAGACCCAGTACTTC

clone size: -
V gene: TRBV6-4
D gene: -
J gene: TRBJ1-5
CDR3 protein: CASSDSGHSGGWQPQHF
CDR3 DNA: TGTGCCAGCAGTGACTCGGGACACTCAGGAGGGTGGCAGCCCCAGCATTTT

clone size: -
V gene: TRBV28
D gene: -
J gene: TRBJ1-2
CDR3 protein: CASSLLGQLANYGYTF
CDR3 DNA: TGTGCCAGCAGTTTATTAGGGCAACTCGCTAACTATGGCTACACCTTC

clone size: -
V gene: TRBV21-1
D gene: -
J gene: TRBJ2-2
CDR3 protein: CASTRGSGELFF
CDR3 DNA: TGTGCCAGCACTAGGGGGAGCGGGGAGCTGTTTTTT

clone size: -
V gene: TRBV27
D gene: -
J gene: TRBJ2-7
CDR3 protein: CASSLSSANEQYF
CDR3 DNA: TGTGCCAGCAGTTTATCGTCAGCCAACGAGCAGTACTTC

clone size: medium-sized
V gene: TRBV6-5
D gene: -
J gene: TRBJ2-7
CDR3 protein: CASTSYGLHEQYF
CDR3 DNA: TGTGCCAGCACCTCATACGGTCTCCACGAGCAGTACTTC

clone size: -
V gene: TRBV2
D gene: TRBD1
J gene: TRBJ1-6
CDR3 protein: CASSRQGTDNSPLHF
CDR3 DNA: TGTGCCAGCAGTCGGCAGGGGACAGATAATTCACCCCTCCACTTT

clone size: -
V gene: TRBV11-2
D gene: -
J gene: TRBJ1-2
CDR3 protein: CASSNPSRALGYGYTF
CDR3 DNA: TGTGCCAGCAGCAACCCCTCGCGGGCGCTCGGGTATGGCTACACCTTC

clone size: -
V gene: TRBV7-6
D gene: -
J gene: TRBJ2-6
CDR3 protein: CASSLVGTVSSGANVLTF
CDR3 DNA: TGTGCCAGCAGCTTAGTCGGGACCGTCAGCTCTGGGGCCAACGTCCTGACTTTC

clone size: -
V gene: TRBV2
D gene: -
J gene: TRBJ1-2
CDR3 protein: CASSATPGGYTF
CDR3 DNA: TGTGCCAGCAGTGCGACCCCAGGGGGCTACACCTTC

clone size: -
V gene: TRBV11-1
D gene: -
J gene: TRBJ1-6
CDR3 protein: CASSLFGTGSPLHF
CDR3 DNA: TGTGCCAGCAGCTTATTTGGGACCGGGTCACCCCTCCACTTT

clone size: -
V gene: TRBV5-1
D gene: -
J gene: TRBJ1-1
CDR3 protein: CASSPGQPNTEAFF
CDR3 DNA: TGCGCCAGCAGCCCGGGACAACCGAACACTGAAGCTTTCTTT

clone size: -
V gene: TRBV5-1
D gene: -
J gene: TRBJ2-5
CDR3 protein: CASSSSLTGREETQYF
CDR3 DNA: TGCGCCAGCAGCTCCTCCCTAACAGGGAGGGAGGAGACCCAGTACTTC

clone size: few
V gene: TRBV11-2
D gene: TRBD2
J gene: TRBJ2-1
CDR3 protein: CASSLPLDPTSGGDEQFF
CDR3 DNA: TGTGCCAGCAGCTTACCCTTGGATCCCACTAGCGGGGGGGATGAGCAGTTCTTC

clone size: few
V gene: TRBV14
D gene: -
J gene: TRBJ1-2
CDR3 protein: CASSQVRGPSYGYTF
CDR3 DNA: TGTGCCAGCAGCCAAGTCAGGGGACCGAGCTATGGCTACACCTTC

clone size: -
V gene: TRBV6-5
D gene: -
J gene: TRBJ2-1
CDR3 protein: CASSYGRWDEQFF
CDR3 DNA: TGTGCCAGCAGTTATGGGAGATGGGATGAGCAGTTCTTC

clone size: -
V gene: TRBV10-3
D gene: TRBD1
J gene: TRBJ2-1
CDR3 protein: CAISGTGDEQFF
CDR3 DNA: TGTGCCATCAGTGGGACAGGAGATGAGCAGTTCTTC

clone size: -
V gene: TRBV5-6
D gene: -
J gene: TRBJ2-2
CDR3 protein: CASSSSIQTFHTGELFF
CDR3 DNA: TGTGCCAGCAGCTCCAGTATTCAGACTTTTCACACCGGGGAGCTGTTTTTT

clone size: -
V gene: TRBV2
D gene: -
J gene: TRBJ1-2
CDR3 protein: CASSDNYGYTF
CDR3 DNA: TGTGCCAGCAGTGATAACTATGGCTACACCTTC

clone size: -
V gene: TRBV10-3
D gene: TRBD2
J gene: TRBJ2-3
CDR3 protein: CAISEWLAGDTDTQYF
CDR3 DNA: TGTGCCATCAGTGAGTGGCTAGCGGGGGATACAGATACGCAGTATTTT

clone size: -
V gene: TRBV10-3
D gene: TRBD1
J gene: TRBJ1-2
CDR3 protein: CAIRPGQDYGYTF
CDR3 DNA: TGTGCCATCAGGCCGGGACAGGACTATGGCTACACCTTC

clone size: -
V gene: TRBV6-6
D gene: TRBD1
J gene: TRBJ2-7
CDR3 protein: CASSWTGGPYEQYF
CDR3 DNA: TGTGCCAGCAGTTGGACAGGGGGACCCTACGAGCAGTACTTC

clone size: -
V gene: TRBV11-2
D gene: -
J gene: TRBJ2-7
CDR3 protein: CASSLGGGLSYEQYF
CDR3 DNA: TGTGCCAGCAGCTTAGGCGGGGGCCTTTCCTACGAGCAGTACTTC

clone size: -
V gene: TRBV7-9
D gene: TRBD2
J gene: TRBJ2-3
CDR3 protein: CASSDRGVTDTQYF
CDR3 DNA: TGTGCCAGCAGCGACCGGGGGGTAACAGATACGCAGTATTTT

clone size: once
V gene: TRBV5-6
D gene: -
J gene: TRBJ2-7
CDR3 protein: CASSSGHGSYEQYF
CDR3 DNA: TGTGCCAGCAGCTCCGGACATGGTTCCTACGAGCAGTACTTC

clone size: -
V gene: TRBV7-8
D gene: -
J gene: TRBJ1-2
CDR3 protein: CASSLTFSRNYGYTF
CDR3 DNA: TGTGCCAGCAGCTTAACGTTCTCGCGGAACTATGGCTACACCTTC

clone size: -
V gene: TRBV19
D gene: TRBD2
J gene: TRBJ2-1
CDR3 protein: CASSIGSGDNEQFF
CDR3 DNA: TGTGCCAGTAGTATAGGTAGCGGGGACAATGAGCAGTTCTTC

clone size: -
V gene: TRBV5-3
D gene: -
J gene: TRBJ1-5
CDR3 protein: CARSLGQPQHF
CDR3 DNA: TGTGCCAGAAGCTTGGGGCAGCCCCAGCATTTT

clone size: -
V gene: TRBV6-1
D gene: -
J gene: TRBJ2-7
CDR3 protein: CASMVTGSEQYF
CDR3 DNA: TGTGCCAGCATGGTCACAGGGAGCGAGCAGTACTTC

clone size: -
V gene: TRBV21-1
D gene: -
J gene: TRBJ2-7
CDR3 protein: CASSKPLAGRPGEQYF
CDR3 DNA: TGTGCCAGCAGCAAACCCCTAGCGGGGCGGCCTGGGGAGCAGTACTTC

clone size: -
V gene: TRBV19
D gene: -
J gene: TRBJ1-1
CDR3 protein: CASSIYSEAFF
CDR3 DNA: TGTGCCAGTAGTATCTACAGTGAAGCTTTCTTT

clone size: -
V gene: TRBV9
D gene: -
J gene: TRBJ2-2
CDR3 protein: CASSVATGELFF
CDR3 DNA: TGTGCCAGCAGCGTAGCCACCGGGGAGCTGTTTTTT

clone size: few
V gene: TRBV7-7
D gene: TRBD1
J gene: TRBJ2-5
CDR3 protein: CASSDGTEETQYF
CDR3 DNA: TGTGCCAGCAGCGATGGGACAGAAGAGACCCAGTACTTC

clone size: -
V gene: TRBV29-1
D gene: -
J gene: TRBJ1-1
CDR3 protein: CSVVGGGTQNTEAFF
CDR3 DNA: TGCAGCGTTGTTGGCGGCGGGACACAGAACACTGAAGCTTTCTTT

clone size: -
V gene: TRBV21-1
D gene: -
J gene: TRBJ1-5
CDR3 protein: CASSSHSCQPQHF
CDR3 DNA: TGTGCCAGCAGCAGCCACAGTTGTCAGCCCCAGCATTTT

clone size: -
V gene: TRBV7-6
D gene: -
J gene: TRBJ2-3
CDR3 protein: CASSLEGDTQYF
CDR3 DNA: TGTGCCAGCAGCTTAGAGGGGGATACGCAGTATTTT